This T cell receptor (beta chain) was profiled in a study of T cell responses to AZD1222 COVID-19 vaccine. Findings and limits, study-wide: The breadth and depth of Spike-specific TCRs increased once two AZD1222 doses had been given. Reportedly, close to half of spike-specific TCRs are directed against unmutated variant regions.

This table comes from immunoSEQ multiplex PCR, and its TCRdb copy is limited to in-frame clones, with some not included. The sample holds approximately 88,000 clones; about nine tenths are singletons and the top ten take approximately 5%. As for this clone: What it recognizes is unknown.

This clonotype was sampled from an adult who received the AZD1222 COVID-19 vaccine. Sequencing used peripheral blood, obtained 28 days after the second AZD1222 dose.

CDR3 residues: CAWSASRDRVTKETQYF. CDR3 nucleotide sequence: TGTGCCTGGAGTGCGTCCCGGGACAGGGTGACCAAAGAGACCCAGTACTTC. The V gene is TRBV30, the J gene TRBJ2-5; 9 bases align to TRBD1. The CDR3 has 17 residues. Germline V gene data show CDR1 as GTSNPN and CDR2 as SVGIG (reference sequence). The trim removed 1 base at V and 3 bases at J, leaving 12 bases unmatched.